Listed here are 31 T cell receptor beta chains from one sample, sequenced in a study of siplizumab effects on memory and regulatory T cells. Generated by immunoSEQ multiplex PCR, the TCRdb table keeps only in-frame clones and is missing some. The profile shows some 120,000 clones, 93% of them singletons. The specimen sequenced was non-Treg CD4+ T cells sorted from blood. The receptors stem from a human donor in good health.

The chain recombines TRBV4-2 with TRBJ2-3; 10 bases agree with TRBD2. This CDR3 is built from 17 residues. Losses at the gene ends were 0 bases for V and 1 base for J; bases not matched to a gene: 4. Germline lookup yields CDR1 LGHNA and CDR2 YNFKEQ. The DNA for the CDR3 is TGTGCCAGCAGCCAAGATAGGCTAGCGGGGGGCACAGATACGCAGTATTTT. This sequence encodes CASSQDRLAGGTDTQYF.

The V call is TRBV30, the J call TRBJ1-6; D may be TRBD1 (5 bases). Germline assignment: CDR1 GTSNPN and CDR2 SVGIG (reference sequence). This CDR3 region has 13 residues. V was trimmed by 3 bases and J by 9 bases, leaving 12 bases between them. This CDR3 reads CAWSLQGSSPLHF. CDR3 DNA: TGTGCCTGGAGCCTCCAGGGATCTTCACCCCTCCACTTT. The whole variable domain, remainder taken from reference TRBV30 and TRBJ1-6, is SQTIHQWPATLVQPVGSPLSLECTVEGTSNPNLYWYRQAAGRGLQLLFYSVGIGQISSEVPQNLSASRPQDRQFILSSKKLLLSDSGFYLCAWSLQGSSPLHFGNGTRLTVT.

V is TRBV28 and J is TRBJ1-5; 7 nucleotides agree with TRBD1. The CDR3 consists of 14 residues. J was trimmed by 5 bases and V by 3 bases; bases with no gene match: 4. Germline values: CDR1 MDHEN, CDR2 SYDVKM. The CDR3 is CASSFRRGDQPQHF. For the CDR3, the DNA is TGTGCCAGCAGTTTCCGCAGGGGGGATCAGCCCCAGCATTTT.

V is TRBV30 and J is TRBJ1-2; TRBD1 aligns across 10 bases. Trimming took 4 bases from V and 8 from J; bases not matched to a gene: 7. The CDR3 totals 13 residues. Germline assignment: CDR1 GTSNPN and CDR2 SVGIG (reference sequence). CDR3 sequence reads: CAWTGTGVGGYTF. CDR3 DNA sequence: TGTGCCTGGACAGGGACAGGGGTTGGGGGCTACACCTTC.

The rearrangement links TRBV19 to TRBJ2-4; maybe TRBD1 (6 bases). Germline values: CDR1 LNHDA, CDR2 SQIVND (reference sequence). This CDR3 region has 17 residues. Trimming left V 0 bases short and J 5 bases short, with 17 bases between. The CDR3 region is CASSIEGTGQLQNIQYF. CDR3 sequence (DNA): TGTGCCAGTAGTATAGAGGGCACTGGACAGCTCCAAAACATTCAGTACTTC.

CDR3: CASSRTALAGAQETQYF. CDR3 bases: TGTGCCAGCTCTCGAACTGCCTTAGCGGGGGCTCAAGAGACCCAGTACTTC. V is TRBV18 and J is TRBJ2-5; 9 bases map to TRBD2. The V segment lost 6 bases and the J segment 2 bases; nucleotides outside the gene matches: 13. CDR3 length: 17 residues. Germline CDR1 is KGHSH and CDR2 is LQKENI.

CDR3 region: CASSQEGDTYGYTF. CDR3 DNA: TGTGCCAGCAGCCAAGAGGGGGATACCTATGGCTACACCTTC. The chain carries TRBV4-2 and TRBJ1-2; possible D gene TRBD1, 5 bases. V shed 0 bases and J shed 4 bases, with 9 bases lying between them. There are 14 residues in the CDR3. Germline CDR1 and CDR2: LGHNA and YNFKEQ.

The chain combines TRBV5-1 with TRBJ1-1; the D gene is possibly TRBD1 (6 bases). Trimming left V 4 bases short and J 5 bases short, with 18 bases between. The length of the CDR3 is 15 residues. Looked up from germline, CDR1 is SGHRS and CDR2 is YFSETQ. The CDR3 DNA is TGCGCCAGCAGCCCCGTCGGGGGGCTTCGTACTGAAGCTTTCTTT. It yields the protein CASSPVGGLRTEAFF.

A remark on this clone: Compared with germline, one end of the junction differs, possibly owing to a read error. This chain joins TRBV10-3 and TRBJ2-7; D gene ambiguous. CDR3 length: 11 amino acids. The germline V gene encodes CDR1 ENHRY and CDR2 SYGVKD. DNA for the CDR3: TGTACCATCAGTGAGTTTACCGAGCAGTACTTC. This gives the protein CTISEFTEQYF.

The rearrangement uses TRBV2 and TRBJ2-1, with D possibly TRBD2 on 6 matching bases. The length of the CDR3 is 13 residues. Looked up from germline, CDR1 is SNHLY and CDR2 is FYNNEI. V lost 5 bases and J 4 bases, leaving 9 bases between the germline ends. CDR3 in amino acids: CASSWGEYNEQFF. DNA of the CDR3: TGTGCCAGCAGTTGGGGGGAGTACAATGAGCAGTTCTTC.

This clone was found a few times. The gene calls are TRBV10-3 and TRBJ2-7, with 8 bases aligning to TRBD1. Trimming at V came to 8 bases and at J to 3 bases, leaving 3 bases not matched to a gene. The CDR3 is 12 amino acids. From germline, CDR1 is ENHRY and CDR2 SYGVKD. The DNA of the CDR3 is TGTGCCATCCAGGGGGCGAACTACGAGCAGTACTTC. Encoded protein: CAIQGANYEQYF.

The chain employs TRBV6-1 and TRBJ1-6, with unresolved D. The germline gives CDR1 MNHNS, CDR2 SASEGT. The CDR3 is 15 residues long. V lost 7 bases to trimming and J lost 7 bases, with 17 bases between them. CDR3 coding DNA: TGTGCCAGCACTGGACGTGGGTTTGGGAATTCACCCCTCCACTTT. Translating it yields CASTGRGFGNSPLHF.

This chain connects TRBV6-1 to TRBJ1-1; D perhaps matches TRBD1 (6 bases). The CDR3 contains 13 residues. V lost 5 bases to trimming and J lost 3 bases, with 10 bases between them. Germline CDR1 reads MNHNS; CDR2 reads SASEGT. CDR3 amino acids: CASSRGGDTEAFF. The CDR3 coding sequence is TGTGCCAGCAGTCGAGGGGGGGACACTGAAGCTTTCTTT.

The gene calls are TRBV7-9 and TRBJ2-1; TRBD2 agrees at 7 bases. From germline, CDR1 is SEHNR and CDR2 FQNEAQ (reference sequence). V dropped 5 bases and J dropped 8; count of bases not matched to a gene: 6. This CDR3 is built from 13 residues. CDR3 DNA sequence: TGTGCCAGCAGCGGACTAGGAGGGCATGAGCAGTTCTTC. It specifies CASSGLGGHEQFF.

The gene calls are TRBV5-1 and TRBJ1-1; possibly TRBD1 for D (6 bases). CDR1 is SGHRS and CDR2 is YFSETQ in the germline V gene. The V and J ends lost 4 bases and 4 bases respectively, with 17 bases between them. The CDR3 contains 15 residues. The CDR3 coding sequence is TGCGCCAGCAGCCCGACAGGATTGGGCGGCACTGAAGCTTTCTTT. This codes for CASSPTGLGGTEAFF.

The chain links TRBV19 to TRBJ1-2; 7 bases are a match to TRBD1. After removal of 5 bases from V and 6 bases from J, the junction contained 6 bases not matched to a gene. The CDR3 extends over 13 amino acids. In germline, CDR1 is LNHDA, CDR2 SQIVND (reference sequence). The CDR3 DNA reads TGTGCCAGTAGTGCAGGGACAGAAAATGGCTACACCTTC. It specifies CASSAGTENGYTF. The full variable domain, completed using reference TRBV19 and TRBJ1-2, is DGGITQSPKYLFRKEGQNVTLSCEQNLNHDAMYWYRQDPGQGLRLIYYSQIVNDFQKGDIAEGYSVSREKKESFPLTVTSAQKNPTAFYLCASSAGTENGYTFGSGTRLTVV.

This rearrangement joins TRBV30 to TRBJ1-5, with TRBD1 identical over 7 bases. CDR3 size: 12 residues. V lost 5 bases, J lost 2 bases, and 0 bases stayed unmatched. Per germline, CDR1 GTSNPN and CDR2 SVGIG (reference sequence). This CDR3 reads CAWGQGNQPQHF. CDR3 in DNA: TGTGCCTGGGGACAGGGCAATCAGCCCCAGCATTTT.

The J gene is TRBJ2-5, the V gene TRBV28; D tentatively fits TRBD1 or TRBD2 (6 bases each). Germline V gene lookup returns CDR1 MDHEN and CDR2 SYDVKM. The CDR3 is made up of 15 amino acids. Deletions cut 6 bases from V and 4 bases from J, with 18 bases between. CDR3 sequence (DNA): TGTGCCAGCAGCGGGTTCGGAGGGGGGCCAGAGACCCAGTACTTC. Translating gives CASSGFGGGPETQYF.

This clone showed up just once. Written as DNA, the CDR3 is TGTGCCAGCAGCCCGAGGGGGCCGGCCAACGAGCAGTACTTC. Amino acids: CASSPRGPANEQYF. This chain links TRBV11-2 with TRBJ2-7; TRBD1 agrees at 7 bases. Germline CDR1 SGHAT, CDR2 FQNNGV. V lost 5 bases and J lost 5; bases outside the gene matches: 9. The CDR3 consists of 14 residues.

The V gene is TRBV4-1, the J gene TRBJ1-4; tentatively, D is TRBD1 (5 bases). The germline CDR1 and CDR2 sequences are MGHRA and YSYEKL. With 1 base removed from V and 3 bases from J, the gap between germline ends came to 12 bases. The CDR3 length is 16 residues. The CDR3 loop is CASSQVLLGPNEKLFF. The CDR3 nucleotides read TGCGCCAGCAGCCAAGTGTTACTGGGACCTAATGAAAAACTGTTTTTT.

The chain recombines TRBV18 with TRBJ1-1; no clear D. The CDR3 runs 14 residues. Trimming shortened V by 0 bases and J by 4 bases, and 9 bases separated the two germline ends. Per germline, CDR1 KGHSH and CDR2 LQKENI. The CDR3, as DNA: TGTGCCAGCTCACCACCTGGGATTTCCACTGAAGCTTTCTTT. Translation gives CASSPPGISTEAFF.

The chain is built from TRBV19 and TRBJ1-1; 7 positions agree with TRBD1. The V gene end was trimmed by 6 bases and the J gene end by 4 bases; junction bases not matched to a gene: 5. The CDR3 is 13 amino acids. CDR1 and CDR2 from the germline V gene are LNHDA and SQIVND (reference sequence). The CDR3 region is CASRRQGVTEAFF. The CDR3 DNA is TGTGCCAGTAGGAGACAGGGTGTCACTGAAGCTTTCTTT. Supplemented by reference TRBV19 and TRBJ1-1, the full variable domain reads DGGITQSPKYLFRKEGQNVTLSCEQNLNHDAMYWYRQDPGQGLRLIYYSQIVNDFQKGDIAEGYSVSREKKESFPLTVTSAQKNPTAFYLCASRRQGVTEAFFGQGTRLTVV.

CDR3 in amino acids: CASGEERYEQYF. The CDR3 DNA is TGTGCCAGCGGGGAGGAACGCTACGAGCAGTACTTC. This sequence joins TRBV28 and TRBJ2-7; a weak D match, TRBD2 (6 bases). Germline loops: CDR1 MDHEN, CDR2 SYDVKM. V shed 8 bases and J shed 3 bases, with 11 bases lying between them. The CDR3 extends over 12 amino acids.

The chain employs TRBV10-3 and TRBJ1-2; D is unclear. Germline-derived CDR1 and CDR2 are ENHRY and SYGVKD. This CDR3 region has 14 residues. V dropped 5 bases and J dropped 8 bases, with 18 bases sitting between them. The CDR3 coding sequence is TGTGCCATCAGTCCCGGCGAAAAAACCTCAGGCTACACCTTC. Encoded protein: CAISPGEKTSGYTF.

The chain uses TRBV10-3 and TRBJ2-7; D possibly corresponds to TRBD2 (6 bases). Trimming pared 1 base from V and 3 bases from J, leaving 19 bases between. This CDR3 has 17 amino acids. Germline V gene lookup returns CDR1 ENHRY and CDR2 SYGVKD. The CDR3 sequence is CAISEYSGWRGNYEQYF. The CDR3 DNA sequence: TGTGCCATCAGTGAGTACTCCGGTTGGCGGGGCAACTACGAGCAGTACTTC.

This clone appeared once. V gene TRBV12-5 combines with J gene TRBJ1-2, with no clear D. This CDR3 has 14 residues. Trimming stripped 2 bases from V and 3 bases from J, with 10 bases between. Germline CDR1 and CDR2: LGHNT and FRNRAP. The CDR3 reads CASGLLEGHYGYTF. CDR3 nucleotide sequence: TGTGCTAGTGGTTTGTTGGAGGGTCACTATGGCTACACCTTC.

The gene calls are TRBV11-3 and TRBJ2-5; 10 positions match TRBD1. Germline V gives CDR1 SGHNT, CDR2 YENEEA. J was trimmed by 5 bases and V by 5 bases; bases with no gene match: 8. The CDR3 has 15 amino acids. The chain's CDR3 is CASSVRQGARETQYF. The CDR3 DNA reads as TGTGCCAGCAGCGTCCGACAGGGGGCGAGGGAGACCCAGTACTTC.

For the CDR3, the DNA is TGTGCCAGCACCCGACTAGCGGGGCGAGGAGATACGCAGTATTTT. It translates to CASTRLAGRGDTQYF. This chain links TRBV27 with TRBJ2-3; 11 bases match TRBD2. The CDR3 contains 15 residues. Germline CDR1 and CDR2: MNHEY and SMNVEV (reference sequence). After removal of 7 bases from V and 5 bases from J, the junction contained 8 bases not matched to a gene.

The gene calls are TRBV4-3 and TRBJ2-2; D ambiguous. CDR1 is LGHNA and CDR2 is YSLEER in the germline V gene. The CDR3 extends over 13 amino acids. V lost 1 base to trimming and J lost 9 bases, with 9 bases between them. The DNA for the CDR3 is TGCGCCAGCAGCCAAGGACGGAACCGGGAGCTGTTTTTT. Residues: CASSQGRNRELFF.

The chain is built from TRBV5-4 and TRBJ1-6; 8 nucleotides agree with TRBD1. The V gene's germline CDR1 is SGHNT and CDR2 YYREEE (reference sequence). Trimming removed 4 bases from V and 8 bases from J; junction bases left unmatched: 5. The length of the CDR3 is 14 residues. The chain's CDR3 is CASSRQGTDSPLHF. The CDR3, as DNA: TGTGCCAGCAGCCGACAGGGGACGGATTCACCCCTCCACTTT.

The chain uses TRBV7-8 and TRBJ1-6; D is unresolved. Germline CDR1 and CDR2: SGHVS and FQNEAQ. The CDR3 is made up of 17 amino acids. Trimming pared 1 base from V and 0 bases from J, leaving 10 bases between. This chain's CDR3 is CASSLGVLGSYNSPLHF. In nucleotides, the CDR3 is TGTGCCAGCAGCTTAGGTGTTTTGGGCTCCTATAATTCACCCCTCCACTTT.